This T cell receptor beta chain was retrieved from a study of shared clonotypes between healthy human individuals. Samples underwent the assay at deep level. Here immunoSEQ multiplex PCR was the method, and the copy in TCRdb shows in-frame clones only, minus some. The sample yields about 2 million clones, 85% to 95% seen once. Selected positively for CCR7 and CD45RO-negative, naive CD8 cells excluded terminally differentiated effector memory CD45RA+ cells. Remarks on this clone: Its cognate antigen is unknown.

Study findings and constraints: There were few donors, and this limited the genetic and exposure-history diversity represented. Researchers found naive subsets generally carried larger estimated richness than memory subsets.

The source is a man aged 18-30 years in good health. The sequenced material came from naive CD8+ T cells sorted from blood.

This CDR3 reads CASTFSGANVLTF. Written as DNA, the CDR3 is TGTGCCAGCACCTTTTCTGGGGCCAACGTCCTGACTTTC. This chain uses TRBV7-9 with TRBJ2-6; unclear D gene. CDR1 SEHNR and CDR2 FQNEAQ come from the germline V gene (reference sequence). Trimming stripped 7 bases from V and 1 base from J, with 5 bases between. The CDR3 totals 13 residues.